The TCR beta chain described here comes from a study of blood T cell repertoires in COVID-19. For the study at large: T cells, B-cell-depleted T cells, or PBMCs provided the cDNA or gDNA that served as material.

In terms of age and location, participants ranged from about 18 to 89 years and lived in fewer than 30 US areas. Cohort placement rested on clinical history that participants reported themselves. Authors' processing steps: Reference gene primer amplification gave estimated nucleated cell counts. Sequencing was performed with immunoSEQ multiplex PCR; in TCRdb, only in-frame clones are kept and a portion is missing. V, J and clone size are taken as reported in that table, and D and trimming were inferred from the DNA itself. The profile shows around 140,000 clones, more than 75% of them singletons. This clone was found a few times. Sequenced: PBMCs or T cells enriched from blood (not recorded which). This clonotype originated in a man aged 55 to 70 who had recovered from COVID-19.

The CDR3 is CASSVGSSYNEQFF. The CDR3 region has the DNA TGTGCCAGCAGCGTAGGGAGCTCCTACAATGAGCAGTTCTTC. The V call is TRBV9, the J call TRBJ2-1; D is undetermined. The V gene's germline CDR1 is SGDLS and CDR2 YYNGEE. Trimming took 0 bases from V and 0 from J, leaving 4 bases between them. CDR3 size: 14 residues.